Listed below are T cell receptor beta chains from one sample, sequenced in a study of blood T cell repertoires in COVID-19. The protocol was immunoSEQ multiplex PCR, while the TCRdb copy is restricted to in-frame clones and leaves out a portion. The repertoire holds around 130,000 clones, with roughly 84% as singletons. The sample consisted of PBMCs or T cells enriched from blood (not recorded which). Receptors originate from a woman aged 25 to 39 who had recovered from COVID-19. Each CDR3 is given with its conserved first and last residue. The D gene is left open where the match is weak. Not all rows give a size; the values are once, few, many and, for expanded clones, a class.

abundance	v_gene	j_gene	d_gene	CDR3nt	CDR3aa
-	TRBV7-9	TRBJ2-7	-	TGTGCCAGCAGCCCAGCGGAGGCGCAGTACTTC	CASSPAEAQYF
-	TRBV9	TRBJ1-4	-	TGTGCCAGCAGCCCCCAGCTTCGACCTTTGGGAGGAAAACTGTTTTTT	CASSPQLRPLGGKLFF
-	TRBV7-2	TRBJ1-2	TRBD1	TGTGCCAGCAGCCCGTCCGGGGCAGGGGGCGATGGCTACACCTTC	CASSPSGAGGDGYTF
-	TRBV4-3	TRBJ1-5	-	TGCGCCAGCAGCCAAGGACACAGCAATCAGCCCCAGCATTTT	CASSQGHSNQPQHF
-	TRBV20-1	TRBJ1-5	-	TGCAGTGCTAGTGGTGCGCATTCGGGGAGCAATCAGCCCCAGCATTTT	CSASGAHSGSNQPQHF
-	TRBV14	TRBJ1-6	TRBD1	TGTGCCAGCAGCCCGGACAGGGGGGGTTCACCCCTCCACTTT	CASSPDRGGSPLHF
-	TRBV5-8	TRBJ2-1	-	TGTGCCAGCAGGAAAGGCGGGTCGTGGGTAAGCTCCTACAATGAGCAGTTCTTC	CASRKGGSWVSSYNEQFF
-	TRBV9	TRBJ2-1	TRBD2	TGTGCCAGCAGCGTAGATTTGGGTGGTGGGGAGGGGCTTGGCGGCAATGAGCAGTTCTTC	CASSVDLGGGEGLGGNEQFF
-	TRBV5-4	TRBJ2-3	-	TGTGCCAGCAGCTTGCGGCGGTTCACAGATACGCAGTATTTT	CASSLRRFTDTQYF
-	TRBV20-1	TRBJ2-7	-	TGCAGTGCTACTAACTACGAGCAGTACTTC	CSATNYEQYF
-	TRBV6-6	TRBJ1-2	-	TGTGCCAGCAGTTACTCGCTAGGGGGGGATGGCTACACCTTC	CASSYSLGGDGYTF
-	TRBV5-1	TRBJ1-6	-	TGCGCCAGCAGCTTGGAGTTCAGCTCCTATAATTCACCCCTCCACTTT	CASSLEFSSYNSPLHF
few	TRBV19	TRBJ2-3	TRBD2	TGTGCCAGTAGTATAGATCTATCCCCTAGCGGGGTCAGCACAGATACGCAGTATTTT	CASSIDLSPSGVSTDTQYF
-	TRBV19	TRBJ1-3	-	TGTGCCAGTAGTATAAGCACAGGCTCTGGAAACACCATATATTTT	CASSISTGSGNTIYF
-	TRBV7-2	TRBJ1-1	-	TGTGCCAGCAGCAAAAATGGCGGGGGGAACACTGAAGCTTTCTTT	CASSKNGGGNTEAFF
-	TRBV27	TRBJ2-3	TRBD2	TGTGCCAGCAGTTTACTCGCGGGAGCAGCAGATACGCAGTATTTT	CASSLLAGAADTQYF
-	TRBV19	TRBJ2-4	-	TGTGCCAGTAGTATAGGTCGGAGCATTCAGTACTTC	CASSIGRSIQYF
few	TRBV30	TRBJ2-7	-	TGTGCCTGGAGTCCGGGTTGGGAGCAGTACTTC	CAWSPGWEQYF
-	TRBV3-1/TRBV3-2	TRBJ2-1	TRBD2	TGTGCCAGCAGCCAAGTCCGCGGGAGATGGAACAATGAGCAGTTCTTC	CASSQVRGRWNNEQFF
once	TRBV2	TRBJ1-2	TRBD1	TGTGCCAGCAGCCGACAGGGGTCTTACTATGGCTACACCTTC	CASSRQGSYYGYTF
-	TRBV2	TRBJ1-1	-	TGTGCCAGCAGTGTGGGGGGAGGTGAAGCTTTCTTT	CASSVGGGEAFF
-	TRBV5-1	TRBJ1-2	-	TGCGCCAGCAGACTCGAAGAGGGTCTGGCCTATGGCTACACCTTC	CASRLEEGLAYGYTF
-	TRBV10-3	TRBJ2-5	-	TGTGCCATCAATAGCGGAGAAGTCCAAGAGACCCAGTACTTC	CAINSGEVQETQYF
-	TRBV27	TRBJ1-5	-	TGTGCCAGCAGTGCGGACAGAAACAATCAGCCCCAGCATTTT	CASSADRNNQPQHF
-	TRBV6-2/TRBV6-3	TRBJ2-7	TRBD2	TGTGCCAGCAGTTACCGGGCTAGCGGGTACCCCTACGAGCAGTACTTC	CASSYRASGYPYEQYF
-	TRBV7-9	TRBJ1-2	TRBD1	TGTGCCAGCAGCTCGGACCCACCCCGAGGGACAGACACTAACTATGGCTACACCTTC	CASSSDPPRGTDTNYGYTF
once	TRBV9	TRBJ1-1	-	TGTGCCAGCAGCCCAGGAGGGATGGACACTGAAGCTTTCTTT	CASSPGGMDTEAFF
-	TRBV7-6	TRBJ2-1	TRBD2	TGTGCCAGCAGCTACCCGGGACTAGCGGGAGTCCCCTCCTACAATGAGCAGTTCTTC	CASSYPGLAGVPSYNEQFF
-	TRBV29-1	TRBJ1-1	-	TGCAGCGTTGTTGGGAGGGACACTGAAGCTTTCTTT	CSVVGRDTEAFF
-	TRBV21-1	TRBJ2-2	-	TGTGCCAGCAGCCTTAACGAGCGGGACCCCGGGGAGCTGTTTTTT	CASSLNERDPGELFF
-	TRBV27	TRBJ2-1	TRBD2	TGTGCCAGCAGATTCCGGGGGGTGTTGAACAATGAGCAGTTCTTC	CASRFRGVLNNEQFF
once	TRBV7-2	TRBJ2-7	TRBD2	TGTGCCAGCAACCAAGCGGGAGTCCCCTACGAGCAGTACTTC	CASNQAGVPYEQYF
-	TRBV7-9	TRBJ1-4	-	TGTGCCAGCAGCTCTGGGGGGGAGCGTGAAAAACTGTTTTTT	CASSSGGEREKLFF
-	TRBV5-1	TRBJ1-3	-	TGCGCCAGCAGCGCAGTGGGAGAGGGTAACACCATATATTTT	CASSAVGEGNTIYF
once	TRBV30	TRBJ1-5	-	TGTGCCTGGACTCCATTCAGGGGAGTCAATCAACCCCAGCATTTT	CAWTPFRGVNQPQHF
-	TRBV4-2	TRBJ2-3	-	TGTGCCAGCAGCCAAGATCCGAGAGATACGCAGTATTTT	CASSQDPRDTQYF
-	TRBV9	TRBJ2-3	TRBD2	TGTGCCAGCAGCGTAGACGGGAGGAGCACAGATACGCAGTATTTT	CASSVDGRSTDTQYF
-	TRBV29-1	TRBJ1-1	TRBD1	TGCAGCGCGGACAGGGGGACTGAAGCTTTCTTT	CSADRGTEAFF
-	TRBV5-1	TRBJ2-3	-	TGCGCCAGCAGCTTGGGTGACACCACAGATACGCAGTATTTT	CASSLGDTTDTQYF
-	TRBV28	TRBJ1-2	-	TGTGCCAGCAGCCGAGGGCTGAGGGGCTACACCTTC	CASSRGLRGYTF
-	TRBV30	TRBJ1-2	-	TGTGCCTGGAGTGGTTGGAGCAATGGCTACACCTTC	CAWSGWSNGYTF
-	TRBV24-1	TRBJ2-3	TRBD2	TGTGCCACCAGTGATAGGCTAGCGGGGGTCCGAGATACGCAGTATTTT	CATSDRLAGVRDTQYF
-	TRBV6-5	TRBJ1-6	-	TGTGCCAGCAGTCGAACTGGGCCTAATTCACCCCTCCACTTT	CASSRTGPNSPLHF
-	TRBV7-9	TRBJ2-3	TRBD2	TGTGCCAGCAGCTCAACTAGCGGGAGGGCCTTTTTAACAGATACGCAGTATTTT	CASSSTSGRAFLTDTQYF
-	TRBV19	TRBJ2-7	-	TGTGCCAGTAGTATCGCCCTGGGGCTGTACGAGCAGTACTTC	CASSIALGLYEQYF
-	TRBV7-9	TRBJ2-5	TRBD2	TGTGCCAGCAGCCGACTAGCGGGAGGTTATGGAGAGACCCAGTACTTC	CASSRLAGGYGETQYF
-	TRBV30	TRBJ1-2	TRBD1	TGTGCCTGGAGTGTAAGGGGGCAAGGCTACACCTTC	CAWSVRGQGYTF
-	TRBV7-2	TRBJ2-7	-	TGTGCCAGCAGCCCGACGAGCGTGGTCGGCGAGCAGTACTTC	CASSPTSVVGEQYF
-	TRBV30	TRBJ1-4	-	TGTGCCTGGAGTGGTCAGCCTAGAGAAAAACTGTTTTTT	CAWSGQPREKLFF
-	TRBV7-2	TRBJ1-4	TRBD1	TGTGCCAGCAGCTTAACTTGGACAGGCACTAATGAAAAACTGTTTTTT	CASSLTWTGTNEKLFF
once	TRBV13	TRBJ1-3	TRBD1	TGTGCCAGCAGCTTAGGACAGGGGGCTGGGAACACCATATATTTT	CASSLGQGAGNTIYF
-	TRBV5-1	TRBJ2-6	TRBD1	TGCGCCAGCAGCTTGAGACAGGGGGGGCCCTCTGGGGCCAACGTCCTGACTTTC	CASSLRQGGPSGANVLTF
-	TRBV7-9	TRBJ1-6	-	TGTGCCAGCAGCCGTGACACCGGTGGGTCACCCCTCCACTTT	CASSRDTGGSPLHF